This T cell receptor (beta chain) was captured by sequencing in a study of T-cell memory formation after mild COVID-19. This clonotype was counted between two and nine times. Antigen unknown. General observations from the study: A second wave expanding day 15 to 37 was CD4+-biased; contracting clones were balanced.

This CDR3 contains 15 residues. CDR1 and CDR2 (germline): LGHNA, YSLEER. V was pared by 5 bases and J by 6 bases, with 16 bases between. TCRdb redid the calling of the 5' RACE reads with MiXCR, one entry per CDR3 protein. Of approximately 500,000 distinct CDR3 sequences in the sample, 25% were seen once. The chain is built from TRBV4-3 and TRBJ1-4, with D maybe TRBD1 (6 bases). The clonotype was recovered from an adult woman who had mild COVID-19 (a few samples of this study predate the infection). Cell type and time point are not known. The specimen sequenced was PBMCs or a T cell subset sorted from them (not recorded which). The DNA for the CDR3 is TGCGCCAGCAGCAAGCTAACAGGGATGGATGAAAAACTGTTTTTT. Residues: CASSKLTGMDEKLFF.